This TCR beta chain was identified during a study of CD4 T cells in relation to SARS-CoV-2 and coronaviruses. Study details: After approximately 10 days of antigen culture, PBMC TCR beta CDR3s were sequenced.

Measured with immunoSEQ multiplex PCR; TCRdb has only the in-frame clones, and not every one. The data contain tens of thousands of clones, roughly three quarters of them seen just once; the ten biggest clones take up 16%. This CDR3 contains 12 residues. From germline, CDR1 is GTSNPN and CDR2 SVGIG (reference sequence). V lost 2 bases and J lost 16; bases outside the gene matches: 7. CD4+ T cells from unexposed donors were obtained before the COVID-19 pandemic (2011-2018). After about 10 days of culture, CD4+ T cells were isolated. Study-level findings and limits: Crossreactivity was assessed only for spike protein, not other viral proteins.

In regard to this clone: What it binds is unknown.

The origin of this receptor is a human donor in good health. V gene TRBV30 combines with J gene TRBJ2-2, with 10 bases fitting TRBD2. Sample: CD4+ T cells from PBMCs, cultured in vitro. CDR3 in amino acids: CAWSSSGRVAFF. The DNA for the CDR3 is TGTGCCTGGAGTTCGAGCGGGAGGGTTGCGTTTTTT.